These 13 T cell receptor beta chains share one sample of origin, sequenced in a study of blood T cell repertoires in COVID-19. Here immunoSEQ multiplex PCR was the method, and the copy in TCRdb shows in-frame clones only, minus some. The sample includes roughly 3,500 clones, about 89% of them seen just once. Sequencing used peripheral blood. These receptors all come from a man between 50 and 59 years old with active COVID-19.

The chain links TRBV4-3 to TRBJ2-1; no reliable D call. The V gene lost 0 bases and the J gene lost 10 bases, with 10 bases spanning the gap. There are 13 residues in the CDR3. Germline V gene data show CDR1 as LGHNA and CDR2 as YSLEER. CDR3 sequence: CASSQDGSAEQFF. In nucleotides, the CDR3 is TGCGCCAGCAGCCAAGACGGTTCCGCAGAGCAGTTCTTC.

The chain joins TRBV5-1 to TRBJ2-5, with a possible D match to TRBD2 (6 bases). V lost 4 bases and J 4 bases, leaving 11 bases between the germline ends. Germline V gives CDR1 SGHRS, CDR2 YFSETQ. This CDR3 region has 13 residues. The CDR3 sequence: CASSRSGVETQYF. DNA for the CDR3: TGCGCCAGCAGCAGGTCGGGAGTAGAGACCCAGTACTTC.

The V gene is TRBV6-5, the J gene TRBJ1-5; no reliable D call. With 3 bases removed from V and 3 bases from J, the gap between germline ends came to 9 bases. There are 14 residues in the CDR3. Germline CDR1 MNHEY, CDR2 SVGAGI. This chain's CDR3 is CASSYRQSNQPQHF. DNA for the CDR3: TGTGCCAGCAGTTATCGCCAGTCCAATCAGCCCCAGCATTTT.

V gene TRBV18 combines with J gene TRBJ2-7; 7 nucleotides line up with TRBD2. CDR1 and CDR2 from the germline V gene are KGHSH and LQKENI. The CDR3 is 15 amino acids. The V segment lost 4 bases and the J segment 3 bases; nucleotides outside the gene matches: 9. CDR3 protein: CASSLAGDGGYEQYF. The CDR3 region has the DNA TGTGCCAGCTCACTCGCGGGAGATGGGGGCTACGAGCAGTACTTC.

The chain links TRBV6-5 to TRBJ2-1; possibly TRBD2 for D (5 bases). Germline lookup yields CDR1 MNHEY and CDR2 SVGAGI. Trimming left V 4 bases short and J 0 bases short, with 10 bases between. CDR3 length equals 15 residues. CDR3 residues: CASSLPSGSYNEQFF. CDR3 DNA: TGTGCCAGCAGTTTACCGAGCGGCTCCTACAATGAGCAGTTCTTC.

This CDR3 reads CASSAPTDHEQYF. CDR3 sequence (DNA): TGTGCCAGCAGCGCCCCGACAGACCACGAGCAGTACTTC. V gene TRBV7-2 combines with J gene TRBJ2-7, with D perhaps TRBD1 (5 bases). Germline-derived CDR1 and CDR2 are SGHTA and FQGNSA. The CDR3 runs 13 residues. Trimming took 5 bases from V and 5 from J, leaving 13 bases between them.

The chain is built from TRBV27 and TRBJ2-1, with a weak D call TRBD2 (6 bases). The V gene lost 3 bases and the J gene lost 6 bases, with 18 bases spanning the gap. The CDR3 has 16 residues. CDR1 is MNHEY, CDR2 SMNVEV, per germline (reference sequence). In DNA form, the CDR3 reads TGTGCCAGCAGTTTCCGGGAGCCCCATGGGGGCAATGAGCAGTTCTTC. It encodes CASSFREPHGGNEQFF.

This chain connects TRBV28 to TRBJ2-7; the match to TRBD2 covers 8 bases. J was trimmed by 3 bases and V by 2 bases; bases with no gene match: 3. Per germline, CDR1 MDHEN and CDR2 SYDVKM. This CDR3 is built from 14 residues. In nucleotides, the CDR3 is TGTGCCAGCAGTTTAAGCGGGAGCTACTACGAGCAGTACTTC. This gives the protein CASSLSGSYYEQYF.

The chain carries TRBV19 and TRBJ2-7, with 7 bases identical to TRBD2. CDR1 is LNHDA and CDR2 is SQIVND in the germline V gene (reference sequence). The CDR3 spans 12 residues. V shed 5 bases and J 2 bases; nucleotides not matched to a gene: 0. The CDR3 region is CASSGGAYEQYF. The CDR3 bases are TGTGCCAGTAGTGGGGGGGCCTACGAGCAGTACTTC. Looking up the rest from reference TRBV19 and TRBJ2-7 gives the full variable domain: DGGITQSPKYLFRKEGQNVTLSCEQNLNHDAMYWYRQDPGQGLRLIYYSQIVNDFQKGDIAEGYSVSREKKESFPLTVTSAQKNPTAFYLCASSGGAYEQYFGPGTRLTVT.

The CDR3 reads CASSLGGGPSKTQYF. The CDR3 DNA follows: TGTGCCAGCAGCTTAGGGGGGGGGCCATCCAAGACCCAGTACTTC. This chain links TRBV11-3 with TRBJ2-5; maybe TRBD2 (7 bases). This CDR3 has 15 amino acids. Trimming took off 1 base at V and 6 bases at J, with 15 bases between the two ends. Germline loops: CDR1 SGHNT, CDR2 YENEEA. The full variable domain, its missing parts supplied by reference TRBV11-3 and TRBJ2-5, is EAGVVQSPRYKIIEKKQPVAFWCNPISGHNTLYWYLQNLGQGPELLIRYENEEAVDDSQLPKDRFSAERLKGVDSTLKIQPAELGDSAVYLCASSLGGGPSKTQYFGPGTRLLVL.

The CDR3 region has the DNA TGTGCCAGCAGCCGCGGTTCTTGGTACGAGCAGTACTTC. Amino acids: CASSRGSWYEQYF. This chain joins TRBV3-1 (or the pseudogene TRBV3-2) and TRBJ2-7; D gene ambiguous. The germline V gene encodes CDR1 LGHDT and CDR2 YNNKEL (reference sequence). The CDR3 sequence is 13 residues long. Trimming cost V 4 bases and J 4 bases, with 11 bases left between them.

V usage is TRBV19 and J usage is TRBJ1-2; D ambiguous. V gave up 3 bases and J gave up 8 bases, with 7 bases separating them. This CDR3 spans 11 amino acids. Germline V gene lookup returns CDR1 LNHDA and CDR2 SQIVND (reference sequence). This CDR3 is CASSMSLGYTF. The CDR3 DNA sequence: TGTGCCAGTAGTATGAGTCTGGGCTACACCTTC.

V usage is TRBV3-1 (or the pseudogene TRBV3-2) and J usage is TRBJ2-1, with D maybe TRBD2 (6 bases). The length of the CDR3 is 17 residues. From germline, CDR1 is LGHDT and CDR2 YNNKEL (reference sequence). V was trimmed by 0 bases and J by 0 bases, leaving 12 bases between them. The CDR3, as DNA: TGTGCCAGCAGCCAAGAAGGTGGACTAACCTCCTACAATGAGCAGTTCTTC. Its translation is CASSQEGGLTSYNEQFF.